The rows below give T cell receptor beta chains drawn from one sample of a study of control samples from healthy donors and cancer patients. Using immunoSEQ multiplex PCR, the repertoire was profiled, and TCRdb retains in-frame clones only, with some absent. Found here are around 150,000 clones, around 94% of them singletons; the top ten hold 13% to 15%. The sequenced sample was PBMCs. The origin of the receptors is a man between 60 and 75 years old with colorectal cancer. Both conserved end residues are part of each CDR3. A D gene is named only where the DNA matches it firmly. The size of a clone is reported for some rows only, either as once, few or many, or as a class for expanded clones.

clone_size: .
cdr3_length: 15
v_call: TRBV7-2
d_call: TRBD2
j_call: TRBJ2-2
cdr3_nt: TGTGCCAGCAGCATTAGCGGGGGGGCGAGCGGGGAGCTGTTTTTT
cdr3_aa: CASSISGGASGELFF

clone_size: .
cdr3_length: 15
v_call: TRBV30
d_call: TRBD1
j_call: TRBJ1-1
cdr3_nt: TGTGCCTGGAGTGTACGGGACAGAGACGGCCCTGAAGCTTTCTTT
cdr3_aa: CAWSVRDRDGPEAFF

clone_size: .
cdr3_length: 11
v_call: TRBV29-1
d_call: .
j_call: TRBJ2-1
cdr3_nt: TGCAGCGTAGGGGACATCCATGAGCAGTTCTTC
cdr3_aa: CSVGDIHEQFF

clone_size: .
cdr3_length: 17
v_call: TRBV19
d_call: TRBD2
j_call: TRBJ2-2
cdr3_nt: TGTGCCAGTAGTACCCACCTGCGGGGGGCGAACACCGGGGAGCTGTTTTTT
cdr3_aa: CASSTHLRGANTGELFF

clone_size: .
cdr3_length: 15
v_call: TRBV18
d_call: TRBD2
j_call: TRBJ2-1
cdr3_nt: TGTGCCAGCTCACCCGGGACTAGCGGGCGGAATGAGCAGTTCTTC
cdr3_aa: CASSPGTSGRNEQFF

clone_size: .
cdr3_length: 13
v_call: TRBV6-4
d_call: TRBD1
j_call: TRBJ1-2
cdr3_nt: TGTGCCAGCAGAAAGACAGGGGTTAATGGCTACACCTTC
cdr3_aa: CASRKTGVNGYTF

clone_size: .
cdr3_length: 14
v_call: TRBV19
d_call: .
j_call: TRBJ2-5
cdr3_nt: TGTGCCAGTAACCGGGACGGACCCCAAGAGACCCAGTACTTC
cdr3_aa: CASNRDGPQETQYF

clone_size: .
cdr3_length: 13
v_call: TRBV11-3
d_call: .
j_call: TRBJ1-1
cdr3_nt: TGTGCCAGCAGCCTCCGACCGGACTATGAAGCTTTCTTT
cdr3_aa: CASSLRPDYEAFF

clone_size: .
cdr3_length: 14
v_call: TRBV24-1
d_call: TRBD2
j_call: TRBJ2-5
cdr3_nt: TGTGCCACTTCCGGGGGAGGGTACCAAGAGACCCAGTACTTC
cdr3_aa: CATSGGGYQETQYF

clone_size: once
cdr3_length: 15
v_call: TRBV5-1
d_call: TRBD2
j_call: TRBJ2-7
cdr3_nt: TGCGCCAGCCGCGGGGGTATCGGCTCCTCCTACGAGCAGTACTTC
cdr3_aa: CASRGGIGSSYEQYF

clone_size: .
cdr3_length: 15
v_call: TRBV5-1
d_call: TRBD1
j_call: TRBJ1-6
cdr3_nt: TGCGCCAGCAGCTTGAAAACAGGGGAGGGTTCACCCCTCCACTTT
cdr3_aa: CASSLKTGEGSPLHF

clone_size: .
cdr3_length: 16
v_call: TRBV7-2
d_call: .
j_call: TRBJ2-6
cdr3_nt: TGTGCCAGCAGCCCGAGGATGTCGACTGGGGCCAACGTCCTGACTTTC
cdr3_aa: CASSPRMSTGANVLTF

clone_size: once
cdr3_length: 14
v_call: TRBV19
d_call: .
j_call: TRBJ1-2
cdr3_nt: TGTGCCAGTAGAGGGGGACCGAGCAACTATGGCTACACCTTC
cdr3_aa: CASRGGPSNYGYTF

clone_size: .
cdr3_length: 16
v_call: TRBV5-4
d_call: .
j_call: TRBJ1-2
cdr3_nt: TGTGCCAGCAGCCCTGGAGGGGCCGGCCAGGGCTATGGCTACACCTTC
cdr3_aa: CASSPGGAGQGYGYTF

clone_size: once
cdr3_length: 12
v_call: TRBV3-1/TRBV3-2
d_call: .
j_call: TRBJ2-7
cdr3_nt: TGTGCCAGCAGCTTACGACCCTACGAGCAGTACTTC
cdr3_aa: CASSLRPYEQYF

clone_size: .
cdr3_length: 16
v_call: TRBV19
d_call: TRBD1
j_call: TRBJ1-2
cdr3_nt: TGTGCCAGTAGCCCACTGGAGGGGGCAGTGAGAAATGGCTACACCTTC
cdr3_aa: CASSPLEGAVRNGYTF

clone_size: .
cdr3_length: 16
v_call: TRBV6-5
d_call: .
j_call: TRBJ1-2
cdr3_nt: TGTGCCAGCAGTTACGGAGCCGGGGAGGCTAACTATGGCTACACCTTC
cdr3_aa: CASSYGAGEANYGYTF

clone_size: .
cdr3_length: 13
v_call: TRBV6-1
d_call: .
j_call: TRBJ2-5
cdr3_nt: TGTGCCAGCAAGTCAGGCATACAAGAGACCCAGTACTTC
cdr3_aa: CASKSGIQETQYF

clone_size: .
cdr3_length: 15
v_call: TRBV27
d_call: TRBD1
j_call: TRBJ1-2
cdr3_nt: TGTGCCAGCAGTCCGAACAGGGGGCCCTTCGATGGCTACACCTTC
cdr3_aa: CASSPNRGPFDGYTF

clone_size: .
cdr3_length: 15
v_call: TRBV21-1
d_call: .
j_call: TRBJ1-5
cdr3_nt: TGTGCCAGCAGCATAGGGGGAGACCTAGATCAGCCCCAGCATTTT
cdr3_aa: CASSIGGDLDQPQHF

clone_size: .
cdr3_length: 16
v_call: TRBV4-1
d_call: TRBD1
j_call: TRBJ2-5
cdr3_nt: TGCGCCAGCAGCCTTATGACAGGGGGCTTCGGTAAGACCCAGTACTTC
cdr3_aa: CASSLMTGGFGKTQYF

clone_size: .
cdr3_length: 16
v_call: TRBV4-1
d_call: .
j_call: TRBJ1-5
cdr3_nt: TGCGCCAGCAGCTCGGAGGGGGACGGGATCAATCAGCCCCAGCATTTT
cdr3_aa: CASSSEGDGINQPQHF

clone_size: .
cdr3_length: 14
v_call: TRBV6-5
d_call: .
j_call: TRBJ2-7
cdr3_nt: TGTGCCAGCCTAACAGGCGGGGCTTCCTACGAGCAGTACTTC
cdr3_aa: CASLTGGASYEQYF

clone_size: .
cdr3_length: 15
v_call: TRBV6-5
d_call: .
j_call: TRBJ1-1
cdr3_nt: TGTGCCAGCAGTACCCGACAGAGTTTGAACACTGAAGCTTTCTTT
cdr3_aa: CASSTRQSLNTEAFF

clone_size: .
cdr3_length: 14
v_call: TRBV6-5
d_call: TRBD1
j_call: TRBJ2-2
cdr3_nt: TGTGCCAGCAGTCAACTGACAGGGGCCGGGGAGCTGTTTTTT
cdr3_aa: CASSQLTGAGELFF

clone_size: .
cdr3_length: 21
v_call: TRBV10-3
d_call: TRBD1
j_call: TRBJ1-3
cdr3_nt: TGTGCCATCAGTGATCGGGGGAAACCCGGGACAGGGCCTATCTCTGGAAACACCATATATTTT
cdr3_aa: CAISDRGKPGTGPISGNTIYF

clone_size: once
cdr3_length: 13
v_call: TRBV2
d_call: .
j_call: TRBJ2-7
cdr3_nt: TGTGCCAGCACCACCACGGGGTGGTACGAGCAGTACTTC
cdr3_aa: CASTTTGWYEQYF

clone_size: .
cdr3_length: 15
v_call: TRBV5-1
d_call: .
j_call: TRBJ1-2
cdr3_nt: TGCGCCAGCAGCTTAGGAAGGGCTACTAACTATGGCTACACCTTC
cdr3_aa: CASSLGRATNYGYTF

clone_size: .
cdr3_length: 14
v_call: TRBV7-2
d_call: TRBD1
j_call: TRBJ1-6
cdr3_nt: TGTGCCAGCAGCCTGACAGGGACTAATTCACCCCTCCACTTT
cdr3_aa: CASSLTGTNSPLHF

clone_size: .
cdr3_length: 14
v_call: TRBV6-5
d_call: .
j_call: TRBJ2-7
cdr3_nt: TGTGCCAGCAGTCGACAGGAGTGGACCTACGAGCAGTACTTC
cdr3_aa: CASSRQEWTYEQYF

clone_size: .
cdr3_length: 14
v_call: TRBV28
d_call: .
j_call: TRBJ1-6
cdr3_nt: TGTGCCAGCAGTTTAGGGGGGAACTATTCACCCCTCCACTTT
cdr3_aa: CASSLGGNYSPLHF

clone_size: .
cdr3_length: 16
v_call: TRBV10-2
d_call: TRBD1
j_call: TRBJ1-5
cdr3_nt: TGCGCCAGCAATGAGGGGACAGGGGCCGTAAGTCGGCCCCAGCATTTT
cdr3_aa: CASNEGTGAVSRPQHF

clone_size: .
cdr3_length: 13
v_call: TRBV6-5
d_call: .
j_call: TRBJ1-1
cdr3_nt: TGTGCCAGCAGCCGAAGGGGTGACACTGAAGCTTTCTTT
cdr3_aa: CASSRRGDTEAFF

clone_size: .
cdr3_length: 14
v_call: TRBV5-5
d_call: .
j_call: TRBJ1-1
cdr3_nt: TGTGCCAGCAGTTTCATGACTGGGAACACTGAAGCTTTCTTT
cdr3_aa: CASSFMTGNTEAFF